The 28 T cell receptor beta chains below were found in one sample sequenced in a study of cytomegalovirus exposure and HLA in healthy donors. Use of 60 Vbeta and 13 Jbeta primers characterized the PCR. This table comes from immunoSEQ multiplex PCR, and its TCRdb copy is limited to in-frame clones, with some not included. Here the sample spans 95,000 to 100,000 clones, about 83% being singletons. Sequencing was performed on PBMCs. These receptors originate from a female donor in good health and CMV-seropositive.

The chain has TRBV6-6 and TRBJ2-7, with TRBD2 matching 9 bases. V dropped 7 bases and J dropped 0; count of bases not matched to a gene: 4. CDR3 length: 14 amino acids. Germline V gene sequence: CDR1 MNHNY, CDR2 SVGAGI (reference sequence). In DNA, the CDR3 is TGTGCCAGCACAGGACTAGCGATCTCCTACGAGCAGTACTTC. Translating gives CASTGLAISYEQYF.

This clone was seen once. This chain connects TRBV7-9 to TRBJ1-1; D unresolved. The CDR3 runs 14 residues. Trimming removed 0 bases at V and 11 bases at J, with 16 bases between. Germline CDR1 is SEHNR and CDR2 is FQNEAQ (reference sequence). The CDR3 reads CASSLAAGLPPAFF. The CDR3 coding sequence is TGTGCCAGCAGCTTAGCGGCGGGGTTGCCTCCCGCTTTCTTT. The full variable domain, with the rest looked up from reference TRBV7-9 and TRBJ1-1, is DTGVSQNPRHKITKRGQNVTFRCDPISEHNRLYWYRQTLGQGPEFLTYFQNEAQLEKSRLLSDRFSAERPKGSFSTLEIQRTEQGDSAMYLCASSLAAGLPPAFFGQGTRLTVV.

The V gene is TRBV11-2, the J gene TRBJ1-1; weak D call: TRBD1 (5 bases). V was trimmed by 5 bases and J by 1 base, leaving 20 bases between them. The CDR3 consists of 17 residues. Germline V lookup: CDR1 SGHAT, CDR2 FQNNGV. CDR3 in amino acids: CASSGSPVVQGNTEAFF. The CDR3 nucleotides read TGTGCCAGCAGCGGATCCCCAGTTGTTCAGGGGAACACTGAAGCTTTCTTT.

This chain links TRBV27 with TRBJ1-5; D call uncertain. The CDR3 extends over 15 amino acids. Between the trimmed V and J ends, which lost 6 bases and 2 bases, there was a span of 14 bases. Germline lookup yields CDR1 MNHEY and CDR2 SMNVEV (reference sequence). The CDR3 protein is CASRVGRSGNQPQHF. In nucleotides, the CDR3 is TGTGCCAGCAGAGTAGGGAGGTCGGGCAATCAGCCCCAGCATTTT.

V gene TRBV5-1 combines with J gene TRBJ1-1, with 9 positions matching TRBD1. The CDR3 consists of 15 residues. J lost 5 bases, V lost 4 bases, and 9 bases had no gene match. Germline values: CDR1 SGHRS, CDR2 YFSETQ. DNA of the CDR3: TGCGCCAGCAGCGGCAAAGACAGGGGGGTTACTGAAGCTTTCTTT. Its translation: CASSGKDRGVTEAFF.

This clone was seen only once. The J gene is TRBJ1-1, the V gene TRBV29-1; 9 nucleotides align to TRBD1. The germline V gene encodes CDR1 SQVTM and CDR2 ANQGSEA. CDR3 length: 17 amino acids. The V and J ends lost 7 bases and 10 bases, in that order; junction bases with no gene match: 25. Here the CDR3 reads CSAVGPGTGYQPIGAFF. DNA for the CDR3: TGCAGCGCTGTGGGACCCGGGACAGGGTACCAGCCTATTGGAGCTTTCTTT.

Judged by abundance, this clone is medium-sized. This sequence joins TRBV2 and TRBJ1-5; unclear D gene. Trimming shortened V by 2 bases and J by 2 bases, and 4 bases separated the two germline ends. This CDR3 is 13 amino acids long. Germline V lookup: CDR1 SNHLY, CDR2 FYNNEI. CDR3 DNA sequence: TGTGCCAGCAGTGAACAGGGCAATCAGCCCCAGCATTTT. This gives the protein CASSEQGNQPQHF.

About this clone: This sample includes further DNA sequences coding for the same CDR3. V is TRBV5-1 and J is TRBJ2-6, with unresolved D. The V and J ends lost 0 bases and 1 base respectively, with 5 bases between them. The V gene's germline CDR1 is SGHRS and CDR2 YFSETQ. The CDR3 totals 15 residues. The CDR3 DNA is TGCGCCAGCAGCTTGGGAGGTTCTGGGGCCAACGTCCTGACTTTC. Translation: CASSLGGSGANVLTF.

This chain links TRBV27 with TRBJ2-3, with 9 nucleotides matching TRBD1. Germline CDR1 and CDR2: MNHEY and SMNVEV (reference sequence). This CDR3 contains 18 residues. V was clipped by 3 bases and J by 3 bases; unmatched bases: 13. The CDR3 sequence: CASSLASGLGTGTDTQYF. The CDR3 bases are TGTGCCAGCAGTTTGGCATCCGGGCTCGGGACAGGGACAGATACGCAGTATTTT.

The rearrangement joins TRBV6-6 to TRBJ2-1, with 8 bases fitting TRBD2. With 6 bases clipped from V and 6 bases from J, the junction kept 10 bases outside the gene matches. Looked up from germline, CDR1 is MNHNY and CDR2 is SVGAGI (reference sequence). The CDR3 covers 15 residues. The CDR3 DNA follows: TGTGCCAGCAGCCGAGGGACTAGTGTCTTCAATGAGCAGTTCTTC. Its translation is CASSRGTSVFNEQFF.

This chain uses TRBV5-4 with TRBJ1-1; D unresolved. Looked up from germline, CDR1 is SGHNT and CDR2 is YYREEE (reference sequence). V lost 1 base, J lost 2 bases, and 9 bases lay in between. CDR3 length: 14 residues. CDR3: CASSLRDFNTEAFF. The CDR3 DNA is TGTGCCAGCAGCTTGAGAGACTTTAACACTGAAGCTTTCTTT.

In this sample, this clone turned up once. The chain uses TRBV4-2 and TRBJ1-1; 12 positions match TRBD1. CDR3 length: 16 amino acids. The germline V gene has CDR1 LGHNA and CDR2 YNFKEQ. J gave up 3 bases and V 1 base, and 3 bases lay outside the gene matches. CDR3 in amino acids: CASSQAGQGAHTEAFF. The CDR3, as DNA: TGTGCCAGCAGCCAAGCGGGACAGGGGGCGCACACTGAAGCTTTCTTT.

This clone showed up just a few times. V is TRBV19 and J is TRBJ2-1, with 10 bases fitting TRBD1. Germline loops: CDR1 LNHDA, CDR2 SQIVND (reference sequence). The ends lost 3 bases at V and 7 bases at J; junction bases unmatched: 6. The CDR3 sequence is 15 residues long. The CDR3 nucleotides are TGTGCCAGTAGTATTGTGGGACAGGGGACAAATGAGCAGTTCTTC. It encodes CASSIVGQGTNEQFF.

V and J are TRBV5-6 and TRBJ2-1; 10 bases map to TRBD2. Germline CDR1 SGHDT, CDR2 YYEEEE. The CDR3 consists of 17 residues. Germline trimming cut 0 bases from V and 7 bases from J; bases unmatched to any gene: 10. CDR3 amino acids: CASSLGVAGGLINEQFF. The CDR3 DNA reads as TGTGCCAGCAGCTTGGGAGTAGCGGGGGGCCTAATAAATGAGCAGTTCTTC.

This clone was counted a single time. The CDR3 DNA follows: TGTGCCAGCAGTAGGGACCTGAAGGGGGCTGGAGAGACCCAGTACTTC. Translation gives CASSRDLKGAGETQYF. The rearrangement uses TRBV6-6 and TRBJ2-5, with 7 bases that match TRBD1. J gave up 4 bases and V 5 bases, and 13 bases lay outside the gene matches. The CDR3 totals 16 residues. Germline-derived CDR1 and CDR2 are MNHNY and SVGAGI (reference sequence).

The rearrangement joins TRBV10-3 to TRBJ2-2; 10 bases are a match to TRBD1. With V trimmed by 4 bases and J by 3 bases, 2 bases remained unmatched. There are 15 residues in the CDR3. CDR1 and CDR2 (germline): ENHRY, SYGVKD. The CDR3, as DNA: TGTGCCATCAGTGGACAGGGGGCGCACACCGGGGAGCTGTTTTTT. Translated, it gives CAISGQGAHTGELFF.

The chain's CDR3 is CASSPGTSGFQETQYF. The CDR3 nucleotides read TGTGCCAGCTCACCGGGGACTAGCGGGTTTCAAGAGACCCAGTACTTC. This sequence joins TRBV18 and TRBJ2-5, with TRBD2 matching over 12 bases. The trim removed 3 bases at V and 2 bases at J, leaving 4 bases unmatched. CDR1 and CDR2 (germline): KGHSH, LQKENI. This CDR3 region has 16 residues.

The chain links TRBV7-2 to TRBJ2-7; 7 bases are a match to TRBD2. This CDR3 spans 13 amino acids. V shed 6 bases and J 3 bases; nucleotides not matched to a gene: 5. Germline V lookup: CDR1 SGHTA, CDR2 FQGNSA. The CDR3 DNA sequence: TGTGCCAGCAGATCTCTAGCGGACTACGAGCAGTACTTC. This encodes CASRSLADYEQYF.

The rearrangement uses TRBV28 and TRBJ2-5, with 10 bases identical to TRBD2. The CDR3 spans 17 residues. Germline V gene sequence: CDR1 MDHEN, CDR2 SYDVKM. V lost 3 bases and J lost 2; bases outside the gene matches: 9. This CDR3 reads CASSFGLAGALQETQYF. As DNA, the CDR3 is TGTGCCAGCAGTTTTGGGCTAGCGGGAGCCTTACAAGAGACCCAGTACTTC.

V is TRBV19 and J is TRBJ1-1, with D uncertain. CDR3 length: 16 amino acids. Germline loops: CDR1 LNHDA, CDR2 SQIVND (reference sequence). Trimming took off 1 base at V and 1 base at J, with 13 bases between the two ends. The CDR3 loop reads CASSIALRRENTEAFF. The CDR3 nucleotides are TGTGCCAGTAGTATAGCCCTTCGACGGGAGAACACTGAAGCTTTCTTT.

The chain recombines TRBV4-2 with TRBJ2-3; D uncertain. The CDR3 runs to 14 residues. CDR1 is LGHNA and CDR2 is YNFKEQ in the germline V gene. Between the trimmed V and J ends, which lost 0 bases and 0 bases, there was a span of 4 bases. The chain's CDR3 is CASSQDTSTDTQYF. CDR3 DNA sequence: TGTGCCAGCAGCCAAGATACTAGCACAGATACGCAGTATTTT.

This chain connects TRBV11-1 to TRBJ1-1, with D possibly TRBD1 on 5 matching bases. Germline V gene sequence: CDR1 SGHAT, CDR2 FQDESV (reference sequence). This CDR3 region has 18 residues. Trimming left V 4 bases short and J 5 bases short, with 26 bases between. CDR3 amino acids: CASSSPRRGNLLGTEAFF. In DNA, the CDR3 is TGTGCCAGCAGCTCCCCGCGAAGGGGAAATTTATTGGGGACTGAAGCTTTCTTT.

V gene TRBV29-1 combines with J gene TRBJ2-2; TRBD1 matches at 8 bases. The J segment lost 7 bases and the V segment lost 6 bases, leaving 10 bases of the junction unmatched. Per the germline V gene, CDR1 is SQVTM and CDR2 is ANQGSEA. This CDR3 comprises 14 residues. CDR3 sequence reads: CSVRTGQVHGELFF. In nucleotides, the CDR3 is TGCAGCGTCCGTACGGGACAGGTTCACGGGGAGCTGTTTTTT.

The table lists this clone with a count of one. The rearrangement links TRBV5-6 to TRBJ1-3; D may be TRBD1 (5 bases). CDR3 length: 14 amino acids. CDR1 and CDR2 from the germline V gene are SGHDT and YYEEEE. The ends were cut back, 4 bases at V and 0 bases at J, with 8 bases in the middle. The CDR3 nucleotides read TGTGCCAGCAGCGGGGCCTACTCTGGAAACACCATATATTTT. This translates into CASSGAYSGNTIYF.

The chain carries TRBV30 and TRBJ1-6, with 7 bases aligning to TRBD1. Unmatched junction bases numbered 11, after V lost 0 bases and J lost 9 bases. The CDR3 is made up of 16 amino acids. Germline CDR1 reads GTSNPN; CDR2 reads SVGIG (reference sequence). The CDR3 reads CAWSVWGDRVSSPLHF. DNA for the CDR3: TGTGCCTGGAGTGTTTGGGGCGACAGGGTGAGTTCACCCCTCCACTTT. Variable domain in full (rest from reference TRBV30 and TRBJ1-6): SQTIHQWPATLVQPVGSPLSLECTVEGTSNPNLYWYRQAAGRGLQLLFYSVGIGQISSEVPQNLSASRPQDRQFILSSKKLLLSDSGFYLCAWSVWGDRVSSPLHFGNGTRLTVT.

V and J are TRBV19 and TRBJ2-7; tentative D call: TRBD1 (6 bases). The CDR3 contains 11 residues. The V end lost 10 bases, the J end lost 5 bases, and 12 bases lay between the germline ends. Looked up from germline, CDR1 is LNHDA and CDR2 is SQIVND (reference sequence). The CDR3 loop is CATLQGNEQYF. The DNA for the CDR3 is TGTGCCACCCTACAGGGAAACGAGCAGTACTTC. Looking up the rest from reference TRBV19 and TRBJ2-7 gives the full variable domain: DGGITQSPKYLFRKEGQNVTLSCEQNLNHDAMYWYRQDPGQGLRLIYYSQIVNDFQKGDIAEGYSVSREKKESFPLTVTSAQKNPTAFYLCATLQGNEQYFGPGTRLTVT.

This clone has a single count. The rearrangement links TRBV30 to TRBJ2-7, with D possibly being TRBD2 (5 bases). V was trimmed by 2 bases and J by 0 bases, leaving 8 bases between them. This CDR3 comprises 13 residues. Germline loops: CDR1 GTSNPN, CDR2 SVGIG (reference sequence). This CDR3 is CAWSSGTSYEQYF. The DNA for the CDR3 is TGTGCCTGGAGTAGCGGCACCTCCTACGAGCAGTACTTC.

The rearrangement joins TRBV29-1 to TRBJ1-4, with D tentatively TRBD1 (5 bases). Trimming shortened V by 2 bases and J by 7 bases, and 5 bases separated the two germline ends. CDR3 size: 11 residues. The germline V gene has CDR1 SQVTM and CDR2 ANQGSEA. CDR3 in DNA: TGCAGCGTTGAAAGGGGTGAAAAACTGTTTTTT. Amino acids: CSVERGEKLFF.